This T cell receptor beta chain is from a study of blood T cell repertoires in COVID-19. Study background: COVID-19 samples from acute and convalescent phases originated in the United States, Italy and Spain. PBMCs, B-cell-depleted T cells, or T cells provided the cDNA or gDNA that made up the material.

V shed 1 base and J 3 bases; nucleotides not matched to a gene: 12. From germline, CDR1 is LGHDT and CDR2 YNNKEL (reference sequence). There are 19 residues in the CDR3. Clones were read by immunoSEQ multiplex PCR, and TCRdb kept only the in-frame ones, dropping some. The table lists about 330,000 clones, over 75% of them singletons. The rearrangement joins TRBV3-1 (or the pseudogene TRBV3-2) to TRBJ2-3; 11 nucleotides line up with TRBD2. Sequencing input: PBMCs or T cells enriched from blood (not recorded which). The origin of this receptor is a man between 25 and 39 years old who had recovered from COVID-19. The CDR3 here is CASSQGSWLAGGHTDTQYF. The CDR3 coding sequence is TGTGCCAGCAGCCAAGGGTCGTGGCTAGCGGGGGGCCATACAGATACGCAGTATTTT.